These 10 T cell receptor beta chains came from one sample sequenced in a study of blood T cell repertoires in COVID-19. TCRdb's table, derived via immunoSEQ multiplex PCR, lists solely in-frame clones and lacks some. The profile shows 70,000 or so clones, about four fifths of them singletons. The sequenced material came from peripheral blood. The receptors derive from a man aged 65 to 79 with acute or convalescent COVID-19.

This chain joins TRBV20-1 and TRBJ2-1; no reliable D call. The CDR3 runs to 11 residues. Germline loops: CDR1 DFQATT, CDR2 SNEGSKA (reference sequence). With 6 bases removed from V and 3 bases from J, the gap between germline ends came to 6 bases. The CDR3 loop reads CSAEFYNEQFF. The DNA for the CDR3 is TGCAGTGCAGAGTTCTACAATGAGCAGTTCTTC.

The chain uses TRBV4-2 and TRBJ2-1, with TRBD2 as a possible D gene (6 bases). This CDR3 spans 17 amino acids. The germline V and J ends were trimmed by 0 bases and 7 bases, with 19 bases remaining between them. From germline, CDR1 is LGHNA and CDR2 YNFKEQ. CDR3 sequence: CASSQDRVADPGNEQFF. CDR3 in DNA: TGTGCCAGCAGCCAAGATCGGGTAGCGGACCCAGGGAATGAGCAGTTCTTC.

This clone appeared a single time. The chain couples TRBV4-1 to TRBJ1-2, with D unclear. The CDR3 covers 12 residues. Germline V CDR1 and CDR2: MGHRA, YSYEKL. The V end was cut by 3 bases, the J end by 4 bases, with 6 bases between. Written as DNA, the CDR3 is TGCGCCAGCAGCCACCCCATCTATGGCTACACCTTC. It codes for CASSHPIYGYTF.

This chain links TRBV9 with TRBJ2-2; TRBD2 agrees at 9 bases. The CDR3 contains 15 residues. Germline V gene data show CDR1 as SGDLS and CDR2 as YYNGEE. The V and J ends lost 0 bases and 4 bases, in that order; junction bases with no gene match: 1. As DNA, the CDR3 is TGTGCCAGCAGCGTAGAGACTAGCGGCACCGGGGAGCTGTTTTTT. As protein: CASSVETSGTGELFF.

The gene calls are TRBV11-3 and TRBJ2-2, with TRBD2 matching 11 bases. Germline V gene data show CDR1 as SGHNT and CDR2 as YENEEA. V trimming: 5 bases; J trimming: 8 bases; junction bases outside the gene matches: 7. This CDR3 spans 15 amino acids. CDR3 protein: CASSKSGTSGGELFF. CDR3 sequence (DNA): TGTGCCAGCAGCAAATCCGGGACTAGCGGTGGGGAGCTGTTTTTT.

The genes are TRBV2 and TRBJ1-6; perhaps TRBD1 as D (6 bases). CDR1 and CDR2 (germline): SNHLY, FYNNEI. The CDR3 totals 12 residues. Trimming took 6 bases from V and 10 from J, leaving 10 bases between them. The CDR3 bases are TGTGCCAGCAGGGGGCAGGGGTCACCCCTCCACTTT. Its protein product is CASRGQGSPLHF.

The V gene is TRBV18, the J gene TRBJ1-1, with D tentatively TRBD1 (6 bases). This CDR3 region has 16 residues. V gave up 0 bases and J gave up 3 bases, with 14 bases separating them. Germline V gene data show CDR1 as KGHSH and CDR2 as LQKENI. CDR3 sequence reads: CASSPPSRGGYTEAFF. The CDR3 DNA reads as TGTGCCAGCTCACCACCGTCCAGGGGCGGGTACACTGAAGCTTTCTTT.

The chain employs TRBV10-3 and TRBJ2-1; D perhaps matches TRBD2 (5 bases). Germline V gives CDR1 ENHRY, CDR2 SYGVKD. V was clipped by 2 bases and J by 8 bases, with 7 bases between them. This CDR3 spans 12 amino acids. CDR3 coding DNA: TGTGCCATCAGTGAGCGCGGGTATGAGCAGTTCTTC. Its translation is CAISERGYEQFF.

This clone was counted only a few times. The V and J genes are TRBV18 and TRBJ1-2, with 8 bases identical to TRBD1. V lost 6 bases, J lost 4 bases, and 10 bases stayed unmatched. Germline V gives CDR1 KGHSH, CDR2 LQKENI. The CDR3 has 15 amino acids. The CDR3 protein is CASSASGGDVYGYTF. The CDR3 DNA is TGTGCCAGCTCGGCTTCAGGGGGCGACGTCTATGGCTACACCTTC.

This clone has a handful of counts. This chain links TRBV7-3 with TRBJ2-6, with TRBD2 matching over 10 bases. The V gene's germline CDR1 is SGHTA and CDR2 FQGTGA. This CDR3 comprises 19 residues. Trimming at V came to 4 bases and at J to 0 bases, leaving 9 bases not matched to a gene. Here the CDR3 reads CASSSRAGGTLSGANVLTF. CDR3 sequence (DNA): TGTGCCAGCAGCTCAAGAGCGGGAGGGACCCTCTCTGGGGCCAACGTCCTGACTTTC.